The next 7 T cell receptor beta chains were all read from a single sample in a study of vaccination effects on CD4 cells after COVID-19. These TCRs' antigens remain unknown. CD4+ T cells specific for antigen were expanded with viral peptide pools by the ViraFEST assay before sequencing. Isolating CD4+ T cells followed less than 12 days of culture. Two-dose BNT162b2 or mRNA-1273 vaccination was given to participants. Generated by immunoSEQ multiplex PCR, the TCRdb table keeps only in-frame clones and is missing some. The sample has roughly 30,000 clones, 70% to 75% seen once. The sample was CD4+ T cells from PBMCs cultured with HCoV-NL63 spike peptides, taken after COVID-19 vaccination. Receptor source: a human donor who received a COVID-19 vaccine.

The chain joins TRBV5-1 to TRBJ2-5, with TRBD2 as a possible D gene (6 bases). CDR1 and CDR2 from the germline V gene are SGHRS and YFSETQ. This CDR3 spans 14 amino acids. Trimming shortened V by 0 bases and J by 1 base, and 7 bases separated the two germline ends. The CDR3 nucleotides are TGCGCCAGCAGCTTGGTGGAGGGCCAAGAGACCCAGTACTTC. It specifies CASSLVEGQETQYF.

The chain is built from TRBV3-1 (or the pseudogene TRBV3-2) and TRBJ2-3; D is possibly TRBD1 or TRBD2 (5 bases each). This CDR3 region has 13 residues. Germline-derived CDR1 and CDR2 are LGHDT and YNNKEL (reference sequence). Trimming removed 0 bases from V and 9 bases from J, with 10 bases in between. CDR3 region: CASSQDVGVTQYF. The CDR3 bases are TGTGCCAGCAGCCAAGACGTGGGGGTAACGCAGTATTTT.

This clone was found a few times. This chain joins TRBV23-1 and TRBJ2-7, with TRBD1 matching over 8 bases. TRBV23-1 is recorded as an ORF, its role being uncertain. This CDR3 has 15 amino acids. Unmatched junction bases numbered 4, after V lost 1 base and J lost 2 bases. The CDR3 nucleotides are TGCGCCAGCAGTCAATGGGACAGGTCGACCTACGAGCAGTACTTC. Translating gives CASSQWDRSTYEQYF.

V usage is TRBV6-5 and J usage is TRBJ2-1, with 9 positions matching TRBD2. The V gene's germline CDR1 is MNHEY and CDR2 SVGAGI. J lost 5 bases, V lost 8 bases, and 7 bases had no gene match. This CDR3 contains 14 residues. The CDR3 nucleotides are TGTGCCAGCGAGGCAGGGACTAGCCACAATGAGCAGTTCTTC. This translates into CASEAGTSHNEQFF.

This clone has just a few counts. The chain joins TRBV19 to TRBJ1-5; tentative D call: TRBD1 (6 bases). From germline, CDR1 is LNHDA and CDR2 SQIVND (reference sequence). With 5 bases removed from V and 6 bases from J, the gap between germline ends came to 14 bases. This CDR3 comprises 14 residues. The CDR3 loop is CASSRQGMSQPQHF. CDR3 nucleotide sequence: TGTGCCAGTAGTCGGCAGGGGATGAGTCAGCCCCAGCATTTT.

The gene calls are TRBV6-5 and TRBJ2-7; 13 bases are shared with TRBD2. With V trimmed by 6 bases and J by 0 bases, 2 bases remained unmatched. This CDR3 comprises 15 residues. Germline V CDR1 and CDR2: MNHEY, SVGAGI. CDR3 protein: CASRTSGGRSYEQYF. CDR3 nucleotide sequence: TGTGCCAGCAGGACTAGCGGGGGGCGCTCCTACGAGCAGTACTTC.

This clone was picked up a small number of times. This chain uses TRBV10-1 with TRBJ1-6, with TRBD1 identical over 7 bases. V was clipped by 4 bases and J by 9 bases; unmatched bases: 6. The CDR3 loop spans 14 amino acids. CDR1 is WNHNN, CDR2 SYGVQD, per germline (reference sequence). The CDR3 DNA sequence: TGCGCCAGCAGTGCCAGGGGGTTTGGTTCACCCCTCCACTTT. This encodes CASSARGFGSPLHF.